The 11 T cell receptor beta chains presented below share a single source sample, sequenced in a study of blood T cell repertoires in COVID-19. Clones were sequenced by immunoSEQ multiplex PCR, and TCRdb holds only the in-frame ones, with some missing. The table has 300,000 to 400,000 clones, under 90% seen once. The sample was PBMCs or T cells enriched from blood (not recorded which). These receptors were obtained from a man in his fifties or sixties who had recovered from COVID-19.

The CDR3 is CASSLLAGAPNEQFF. CDR3 sequence (DNA): TGTGCCAGCAGCTTACTAGCGGGAGCCCCCAATGAGCAGTTCTTC. The chain is built from TRBV7-3 and TRBJ2-1; TRBD2 agrees at 10 bases. The CDR3 extends over 15 amino acids. Trimming at V came to 2 bases and at J to 6 bases, leaving 4 bases not matched to a gene. Germline-derived CDR1 and CDR2 are SGHTA and FQGTGA. Using reference TRBV7-3 and TRBJ2-1 for the parts outside the CDR3, the full variable domain is GAGVSQTPSNKVTEKGKYVELRCDPISGHTALYWYRQSLGQGPEFLIYFQGTGAADDSGLPNDRFFAVRPEGSVSTLKIQRTERGDSAVYLCASSLLAGAPNEQFFGPGTRLTVL.

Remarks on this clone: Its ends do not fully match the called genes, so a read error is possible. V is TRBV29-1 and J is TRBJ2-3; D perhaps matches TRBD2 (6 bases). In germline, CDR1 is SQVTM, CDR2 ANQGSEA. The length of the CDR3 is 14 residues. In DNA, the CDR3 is TGCAGCGGTGAAAGGGGTGGGGGGACAGATACGCAGTATTTT. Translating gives CSGERGGGTDTQYF.

CDR3 region: CATKRGGSTEAFF. The CDR3 bases are TGTGCAACAAAACGAGGGGGCTCCACTGAAGCTTTCTTT. The rearrangement joins TRBV28 to TRBJ1-1, with 7 positions matching TRBD1. Germline V gene lookup returns CDR1 MDHEN and CDR2 SYDVKM. The CDR3 spans 13 residues.

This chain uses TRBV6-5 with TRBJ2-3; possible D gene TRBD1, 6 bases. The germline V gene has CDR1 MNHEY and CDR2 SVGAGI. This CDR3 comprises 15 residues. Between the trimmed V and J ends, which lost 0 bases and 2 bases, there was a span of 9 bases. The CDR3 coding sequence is TGTGCCAGCAGTTACTCGGACAGATTCACAGATACGCAGTATTTT. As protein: CASSYSDRFTDTQYF.

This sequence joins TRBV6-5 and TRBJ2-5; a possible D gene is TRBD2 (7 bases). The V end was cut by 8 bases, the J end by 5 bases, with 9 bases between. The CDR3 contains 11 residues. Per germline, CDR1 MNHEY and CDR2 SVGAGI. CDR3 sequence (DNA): TGTGCCAGCGGGAGGGGGGAGACCCAGTACTTC. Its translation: CASGRGETQYF.

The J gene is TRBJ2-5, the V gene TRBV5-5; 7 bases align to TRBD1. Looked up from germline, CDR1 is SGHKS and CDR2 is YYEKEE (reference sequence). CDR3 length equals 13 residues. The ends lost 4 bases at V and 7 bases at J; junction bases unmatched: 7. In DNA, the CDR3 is TGTGCCAGCAGCCTGGGACAGCCATGGACCCAGTACTTC. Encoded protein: CASSLGQPWTQYF.

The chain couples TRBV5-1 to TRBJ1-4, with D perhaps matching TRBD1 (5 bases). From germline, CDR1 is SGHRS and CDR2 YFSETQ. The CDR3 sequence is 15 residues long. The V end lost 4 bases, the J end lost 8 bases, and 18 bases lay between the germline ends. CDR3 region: CASSPQSGLGEKLFF. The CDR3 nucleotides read TGCGCCAGCAGCCCACAGTCAGGGCTTGGGGAAAAACTGTTTTTT.

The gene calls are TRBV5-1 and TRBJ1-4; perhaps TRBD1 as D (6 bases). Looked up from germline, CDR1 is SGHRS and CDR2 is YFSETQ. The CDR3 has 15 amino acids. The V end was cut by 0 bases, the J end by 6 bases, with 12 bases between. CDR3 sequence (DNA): TGCGCCAGCAGCTTGGCGGCAGGGGTGGATGAAAAACTGTTTTTT. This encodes CASSLAAGVDEKLFF. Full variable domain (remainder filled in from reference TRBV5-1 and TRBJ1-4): KAGVTQTPRYLIKTRGQQVTLSCSPISGHRSVSWYQQTPGQGLQFLFEYFSETQRNKGNFPGRFSGRQFSNSRSEMNVSTLELGDSALYLCASSLAAGVDEKLFFGSGTQLSVL.

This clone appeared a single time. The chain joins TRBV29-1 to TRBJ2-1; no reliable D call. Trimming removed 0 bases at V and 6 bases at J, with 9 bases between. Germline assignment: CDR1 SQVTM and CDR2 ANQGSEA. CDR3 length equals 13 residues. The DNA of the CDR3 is TGCAGCGTTGAAGACCAGGCCTCCAATGAGCAGTTCTTC. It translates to CSVEDQASNEQFF.

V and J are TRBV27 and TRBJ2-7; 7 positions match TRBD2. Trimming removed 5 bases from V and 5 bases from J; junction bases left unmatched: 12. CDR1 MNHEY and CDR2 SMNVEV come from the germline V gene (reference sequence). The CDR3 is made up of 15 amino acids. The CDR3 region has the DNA TGTGCCAGCAGTCGCACCGCACTAGCGCAGAACGAGCAGTACTTC. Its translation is CASSRTALAQNEQYF.

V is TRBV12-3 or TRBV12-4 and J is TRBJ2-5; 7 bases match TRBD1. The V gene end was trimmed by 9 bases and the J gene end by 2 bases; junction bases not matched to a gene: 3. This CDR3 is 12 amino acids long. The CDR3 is CASRQGQETQYF. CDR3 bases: TGTGCCAGTCGACAGGGTCAAGAGACCCAGTACTTC.